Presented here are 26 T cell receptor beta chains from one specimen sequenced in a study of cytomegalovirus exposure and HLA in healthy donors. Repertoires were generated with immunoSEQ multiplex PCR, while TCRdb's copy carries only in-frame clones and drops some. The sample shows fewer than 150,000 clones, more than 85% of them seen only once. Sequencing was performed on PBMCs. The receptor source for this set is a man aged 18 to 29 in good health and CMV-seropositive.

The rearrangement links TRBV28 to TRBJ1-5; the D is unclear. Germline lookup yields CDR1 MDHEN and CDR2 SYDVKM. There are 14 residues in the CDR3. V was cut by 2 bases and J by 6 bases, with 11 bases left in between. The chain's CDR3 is CASSLTVFGQPQHF. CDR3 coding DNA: TGTGCCAGCAGTTTAACGGTATTCGGTCAGCCCCAGCATTTT.

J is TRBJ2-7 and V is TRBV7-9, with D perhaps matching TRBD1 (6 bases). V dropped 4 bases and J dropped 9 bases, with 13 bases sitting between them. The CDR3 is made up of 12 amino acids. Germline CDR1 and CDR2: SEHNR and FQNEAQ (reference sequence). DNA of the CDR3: TGTGCCAGCAGCTCAACCCCGACAGGGCAGTACTTC. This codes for CASSSTPTGQYF.

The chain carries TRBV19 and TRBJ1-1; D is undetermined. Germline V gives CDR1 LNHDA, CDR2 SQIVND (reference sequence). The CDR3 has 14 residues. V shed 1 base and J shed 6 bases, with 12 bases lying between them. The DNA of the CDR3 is TGTGCCAGTAGTATAGCAGGAGGATCCCCTGAAGCTTTCTTT. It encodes CASSIAGGSPEAFF. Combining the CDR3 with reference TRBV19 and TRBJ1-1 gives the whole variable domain DGGITQSPKYLFRKEGQNVTLSCEQNLNHDAMYWYRQDPGQGLRLIYYSQIVNDFQKGDIAEGYSVSREKKESFPLTVTSAQKNPTAFYLCASSIAGGSPEAFFGQGTRLTVV.

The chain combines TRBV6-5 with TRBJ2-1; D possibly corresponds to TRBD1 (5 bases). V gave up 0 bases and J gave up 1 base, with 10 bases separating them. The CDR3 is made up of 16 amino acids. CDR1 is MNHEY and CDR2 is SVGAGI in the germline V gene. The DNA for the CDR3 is TGTGCCAGCAGTTACTCGATAGCAGGGTCCTACAATGAGCAGTTCTTC. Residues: CASSYSIAGSYNEQFF.

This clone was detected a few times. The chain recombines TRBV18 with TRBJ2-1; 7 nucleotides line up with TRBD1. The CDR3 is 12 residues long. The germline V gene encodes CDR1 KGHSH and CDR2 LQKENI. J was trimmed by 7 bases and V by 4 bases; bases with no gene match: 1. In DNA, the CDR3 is TGTGCCAGCTCACGGGACAGAAATGAGCAGTTCTTC. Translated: CASSRDRNEQFF.

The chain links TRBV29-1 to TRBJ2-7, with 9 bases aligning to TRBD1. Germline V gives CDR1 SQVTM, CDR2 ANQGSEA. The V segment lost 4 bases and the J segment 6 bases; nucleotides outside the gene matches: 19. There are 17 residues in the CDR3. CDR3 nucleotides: TGCAGCGTTGGACTTGCACCGGGACAGGGATTTGTAGGCGAGCAGTACTTC. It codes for CSVGLAPGQGFVGEQYF.

The CDR3 DNA reads as TGTGCCAGCGGCCTTAATCAGCCCCAGCATTTT. It translates to CASGLNQPQHF. The rearrangement links TRBV28 to TRBJ1-5; D gene ambiguous. Per germline, CDR1 MDHEN and CDR2 SYDVKM. There are 11 residues in the CDR3. With 8 bases removed from V and 4 bases from J, the gap between germline ends came to 6 bases.

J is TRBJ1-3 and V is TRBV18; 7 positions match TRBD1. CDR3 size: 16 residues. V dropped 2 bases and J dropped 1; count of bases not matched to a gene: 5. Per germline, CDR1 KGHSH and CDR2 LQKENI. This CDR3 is CASSPNRDRSGNTIYF. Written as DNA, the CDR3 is TGTGCCAGCTCACCAAATAGGGACAGATCTGGAAACACCATATATTTT.

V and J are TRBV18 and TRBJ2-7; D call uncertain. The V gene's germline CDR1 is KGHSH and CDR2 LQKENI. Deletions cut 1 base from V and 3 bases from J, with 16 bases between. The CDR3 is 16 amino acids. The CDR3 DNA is TGTGCCAGCTCACCACAGGTGTTCCCAGGCCTCTACGAGCAGTACTTC. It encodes CASSPQVFPGLYEQYF. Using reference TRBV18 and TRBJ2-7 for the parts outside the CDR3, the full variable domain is NAGVMQNPRHLVRRRGQEARLRCSPMKGHSHVYWYRQLPEEGLKFMVYLQKENIIDESGMPKERFSAEFPKEGPSILRIQQVVRGDSAAYFCASSPQVFPGLYEQYFGPGTRLTVT.

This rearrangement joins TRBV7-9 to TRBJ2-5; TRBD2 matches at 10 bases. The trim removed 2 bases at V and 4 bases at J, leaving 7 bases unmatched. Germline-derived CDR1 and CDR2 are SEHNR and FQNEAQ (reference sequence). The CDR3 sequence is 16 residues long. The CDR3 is CASSLLAGGQRETQYF. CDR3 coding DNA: TGTGCCAGCAGCTTATTAGCGGGGGGCCAGCGAGAGACCCAGTACTTC. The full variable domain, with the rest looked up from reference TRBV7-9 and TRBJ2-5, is DTGVSQNPRHKITKRGQNVTFRCDPISEHNRLYWYRQTLGQGPEFLTYFQNEAQLEKSRLLSDRFSAERPKGSFSTLEIQRTEQGDSAMYLCASSLLAGGQRETQYFGPGTRLLVL.

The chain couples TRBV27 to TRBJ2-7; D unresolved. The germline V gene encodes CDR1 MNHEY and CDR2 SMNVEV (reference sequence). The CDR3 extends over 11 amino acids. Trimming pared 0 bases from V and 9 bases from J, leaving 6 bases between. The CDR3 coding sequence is TGTGCCAGCAGTTTATCCTCGGGGCAGTACTTC. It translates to CASSLSSGQYF.

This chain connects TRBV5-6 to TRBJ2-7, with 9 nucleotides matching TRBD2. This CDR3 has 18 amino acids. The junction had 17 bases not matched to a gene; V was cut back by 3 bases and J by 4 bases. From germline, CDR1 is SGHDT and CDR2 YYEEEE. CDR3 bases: TGTGCCAGCAGCTCTTTTGGAGCGGGGGGCCGTAAATTTTACGAGCAGTACTTC. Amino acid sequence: CASSSFGAGGRKFYEQYF. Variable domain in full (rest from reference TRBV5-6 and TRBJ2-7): DAGVTQSPTHLIKTRGQQVTLRCSPKSGHDTVSWYQQALGQGPQFIFQYYEEEERQRGNFPDRFSGHQFPNYSSELNVNALLLGDSALYLCASSSFGAGGRKFYEQYFGPGTRLTVT.

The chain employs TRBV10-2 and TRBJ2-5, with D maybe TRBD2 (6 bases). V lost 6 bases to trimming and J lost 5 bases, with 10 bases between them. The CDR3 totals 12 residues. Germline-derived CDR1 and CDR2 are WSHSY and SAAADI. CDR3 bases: TGCGCCAGCAGGTTAGGGAGGGAGACCCAGTACTTC. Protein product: CASRLGRETQYF.

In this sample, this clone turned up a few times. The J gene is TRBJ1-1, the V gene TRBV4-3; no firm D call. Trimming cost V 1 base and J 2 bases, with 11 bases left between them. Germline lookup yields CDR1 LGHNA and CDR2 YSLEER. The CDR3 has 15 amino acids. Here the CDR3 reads CASSQGGGANTEAFF. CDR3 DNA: TGCGCCAGCAGCCAAGGGGGAGGAGCCAACACTGAAGCTTTCTTT.

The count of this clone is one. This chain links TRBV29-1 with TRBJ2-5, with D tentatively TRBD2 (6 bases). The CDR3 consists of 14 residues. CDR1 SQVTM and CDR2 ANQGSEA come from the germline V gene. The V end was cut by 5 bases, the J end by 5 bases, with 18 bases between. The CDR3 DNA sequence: TGCAGCGTTATTCCCGGGACTCCCGGGGAGACCCAGTACTTC. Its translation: CSVIPGTPGETQYF. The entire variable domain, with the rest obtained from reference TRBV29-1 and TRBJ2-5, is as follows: SAVISQKPSRDICQRGTSLTIQCQVDSQVTMMFWYRQQPGQSLTLIATANQGSEATYESGFVIDKFPISRPNLTFSTLTVSNMSPEDSSIYLCSVIPGTPGETQYFGPGTRLLVL.

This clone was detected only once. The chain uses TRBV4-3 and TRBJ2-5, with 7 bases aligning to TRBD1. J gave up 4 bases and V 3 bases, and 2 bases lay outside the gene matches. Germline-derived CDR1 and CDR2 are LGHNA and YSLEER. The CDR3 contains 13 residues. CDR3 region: CASSQDRRETQYF. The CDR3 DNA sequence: TGCGCCAGCAGCCAGGACAGGAGAGAGACCCAGTACTTC.

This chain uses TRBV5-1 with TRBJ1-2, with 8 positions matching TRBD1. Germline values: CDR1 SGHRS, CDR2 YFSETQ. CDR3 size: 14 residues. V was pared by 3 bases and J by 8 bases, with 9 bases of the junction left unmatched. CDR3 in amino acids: CASSSGQGDRGYTF. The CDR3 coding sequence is TGCGCCAGCAGCTCAGGACAGGGAGATCGGGGCTACACCTTC.

The CDR3 spells CASRRGDRGEAQYF. DNA for the CDR3: TGTGCCAGCAGGAGAGGGGACAGGGGCGAAGCCCAGTACTTC. The chain links TRBV2 to TRBJ2-5; 10 bases line up with TRBD1. The germline CDR1 and CDR2 sequences are SNHLY and FYNNEI. This CDR3 has 14 residues. The J segment lost 9 bases and the V segment lost 6 bases, leaving 10 bases of the junction unmatched.

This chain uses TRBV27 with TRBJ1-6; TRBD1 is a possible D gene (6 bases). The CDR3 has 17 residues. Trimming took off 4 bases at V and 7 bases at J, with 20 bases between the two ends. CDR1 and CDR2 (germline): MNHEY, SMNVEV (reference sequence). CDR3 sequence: CASSSYRDGAGNSPLHF. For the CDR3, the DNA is TGTGCCAGCAGTTCTTACAGGGATGGAGCAGGGAATTCACCCCTCCACTTT.

CDR3 sequence: CASSEVQAGANVLTF. The CDR3 DNA reads TGTGCCAGCAGTGAGGTACAAGCGGGGGCCAACGTCCTGACTTTC. The V call is TRBV2, the J call TRBJ2-6; D call uncertain. The V and J ends lost 3 bases and 4 bases respectively, with 10 bases between them. CDR3 length: 15 residues. Germline CDR1 SNHLY, CDR2 FYNNEI.

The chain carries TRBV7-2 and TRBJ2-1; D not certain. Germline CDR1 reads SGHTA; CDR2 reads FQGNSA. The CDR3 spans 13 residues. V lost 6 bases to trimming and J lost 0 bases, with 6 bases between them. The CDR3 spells CASSYSSYNEQFF. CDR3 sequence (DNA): TGTGCCAGCAGTTATAGCTCCTACAATGAGCAGTTCTTC.

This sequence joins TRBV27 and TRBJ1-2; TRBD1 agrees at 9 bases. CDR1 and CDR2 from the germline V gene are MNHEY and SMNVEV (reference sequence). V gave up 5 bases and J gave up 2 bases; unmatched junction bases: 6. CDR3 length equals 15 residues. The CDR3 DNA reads TGTGCCAGCAGTCCGGGACAGGGCTCAAACTATGGCTACACCTTC. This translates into CASSPGQGSNYGYTF.

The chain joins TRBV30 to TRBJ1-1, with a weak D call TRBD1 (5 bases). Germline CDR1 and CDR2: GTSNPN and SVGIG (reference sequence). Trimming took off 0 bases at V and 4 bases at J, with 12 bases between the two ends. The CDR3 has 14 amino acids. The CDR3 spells CAWSVVRVGTEAFF. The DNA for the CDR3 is TGTGCCTGGAGTGTCGTCAGGGTAGGCACTGAAGCTTTCTTT.

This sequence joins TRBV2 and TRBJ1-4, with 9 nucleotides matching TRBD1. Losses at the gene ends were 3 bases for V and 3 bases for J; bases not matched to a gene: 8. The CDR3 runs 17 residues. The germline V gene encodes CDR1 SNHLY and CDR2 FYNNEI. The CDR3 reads CASSEWDRAPSNEKLFF. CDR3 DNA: TGTGCCAGCAGTGAGTGGGACAGGGCCCCCTCTAATGAAAAACTGTTTTTT.

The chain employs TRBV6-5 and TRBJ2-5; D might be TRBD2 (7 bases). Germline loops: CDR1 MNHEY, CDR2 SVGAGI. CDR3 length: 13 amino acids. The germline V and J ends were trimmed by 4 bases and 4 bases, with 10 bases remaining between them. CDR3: CASSWGGAETQYF. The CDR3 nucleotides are TGTGCCAGCAGTTGGGGGGGCGCAGAGACCCAGTACTTC.

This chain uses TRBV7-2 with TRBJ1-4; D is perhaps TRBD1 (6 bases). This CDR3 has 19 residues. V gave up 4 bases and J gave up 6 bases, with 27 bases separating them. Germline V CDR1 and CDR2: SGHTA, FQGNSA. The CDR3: CASSSLGGGVPSHHEKLFF. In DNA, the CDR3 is TGTGCCAGCAGCTCCTTAGGGGGTGGGGTCCCTTCTCATCATGAAAAACTGTTTTTT.